The next 18 T cell receptor beta chains were all read from a single sample in a study of blood T cell repertoires in COVID-19. Clones were read by immunoSEQ multiplex PCR, and TCRdb kept only the in-frame ones, dropping some. Among fewer than 450,000 clones, roughly 86% were seen once, and the ten largest hold roughly 1.9%. The sample was PBMCs or T cells enriched from blood (not recorded which). The receptors were sampled from a middle-aged woman with acute COVID-19.

The chain joins TRBV18 to TRBJ2-6; D unresolved. V gave up 0 bases and J gave up 2 bases, with 8 bases separating them. This CDR3 is built from 16 residues. Germline V gene sequence: CDR1 KGHSH, CDR2 LQKENI. Written as DNA, the CDR3 is TGTGCCAGCTCACCACCGGTCGGTCCTGGGGCCAACGTCCTGACTTTC. Protein sequence: CASSPPVGPGANVLTF. Combining the CDR3 with reference TRBV18 and TRBJ2-6 gives the whole variable domain NAGVMQNPRHLVRRRGQEARLRCSPMKGHSHVYWYRQLPEEGLKFMVYLQKENIIDESGMPKERFSAEFPKEGPSILRIQQVVRGDSAAYFCASSPPVGPGANVLTFGAGSRLTVL.

This clone was detected only once. The V and J genes are TRBV5-5 and TRBJ2-1, with D possibly being TRBD1 (7 bases). The germline V gene has CDR1 SGHKS and CDR2 YYEKEE (reference sequence). The CDR3 runs to 14 residues. Trimming removed 1 base at V and 7 bases at J, with 12 bases between. The CDR3: CASSLLSGGNEQFF. The CDR3 DNA reads as TGTGCCAGCAGCTTGCTGTCAGGGGGGAATGAGCAGTTCTTC. Full variable domain (rest looked up from reference TRBV5-5 and TRBJ2-1): DAGVTQSPTHLIKTRGQQVTLRCSPISGHKSVSWYQQVLGQGPQFIFQYYEKEERGRGNFPDRFSARQFPNYSSELNVNALLLGDSALYLCASSLLSGGNEQFFGPGTRLTVL.

The chain links TRBV6-1 to TRBJ1-6; TRBD1 might be the D (5 bases). Germline V gene sequence: CDR1 MNHNS, CDR2 SASEGT. V lost 1 base to trimming and J lost 4 bases, with 5 bases between them. The CDR3 length is 14 residues. The CDR3 DNA reads TGTGCCAGCAGTGAAGGACAGTATAATTCACCCCTCCACTTT. This translates into CASSEGQYNSPLHF.

V usage is TRBV18 and J usage is TRBJ1-6, with D maybe TRBD1 (5 bases). V was shortened by 2 bases and J by 5 bases, with 10 bases between the two germline ends. Germline CDR1 is KGHSH and CDR2 is LQKENI. The CDR3 has 15 residues. The CDR3 reads CASSPMRQHNSPLHF. The CDR3 nucleotides read TGTGCCAGCTCACCAATGAGACAGCATAATTCACCCCTCCACTTT.

This chain uses TRBV2 with TRBJ1-6; the D gene is possibly TRBD1 (6 bases). V was shortened by 8 bases and J by 3 bases, with 14 bases between the two germline ends. CDR3 length: 15 amino acids. From germline, CDR1 is SNHLY and CDR2 FYNNEI. As DNA, the CDR3 is TGTGCCAGCGGGGGACACCTAAACTATAATTCACCCCTCCACTTT. Translating it yields CASGGHLNYNSPLHF.

The rearrangement links TRBV6-5 to TRBJ2-7, with 11 nucleotides matching TRBD2. CDR3 length: 15 amino acids. Germline V CDR1 and CDR2: MNHEY, SVGAGI. V lost 6 bases to trimming and J lost 3 bases; unmatched junction nucleotides: 7. CDR3 sequence (DNA): TGTGCCAGCAGCAGACTAGCGGGGCCCGACTACGAGCAGTACTTC. Translated, it gives CASSRLAGPDYEQYF.

The chain uses TRBV4-1 and TRBJ1-1, with 7 bases identical to TRBD1. The CDR3 has 15 residues. The germline V gene has CDR1 MGHRA and CDR2 YSYEKL. V was clipped by 3 bases and J by 0 bases; unmatched bases: 4. The CDR3 DNA follows: TGCGCCAGCAGCCACAGACAGGGAATGAACACTGAAGCTTTCTTT. This codes for CASSHRQGMNTEAFF.

The V gene is TRBV5-1, the J gene TRBJ1-1; D is perhaps TRBD1 (5 bases). Germline values: CDR1 SGHRS, CDR2 YFSETQ. V shed 0 bases and J shed 5 bases, with 14 bases lying between them. This CDR3 comprises 15 residues. The DNA of the CDR3 is TGCGCCAGCAGCTTGGCCGGCCAGGGCCGGACTGAAGCTTTCTTT. Residues: CASSLAGQGRTEAFF.

This chain links TRBV5-1 with TRBJ2-3; 8 nucleotides match TRBD2. The CDR3 covers 15 residues. In germline, CDR1 is SGHRS, CDR2 YFSETQ. The J segment lost 3 bases and the V segment lost 2 bases, leaving 5 bases of the junction unmatched. DNA of the CDR3: TGCGCCAGCAGCTTTAACGAGCGGGGGACAGATACGCAGTATTTT. It codes for CASSFNERGTDTQYF.

This clone showed up just a few times. The gene calls are TRBV10-3 and TRBJ2-3; D might be TRBD2 (6 bases). The ends were cut back, 2 bases at V and 6 bases at J, with 12 bases in the middle. Germline values: CDR1 ENHRY, CDR2 SYGVKD. This CDR3 has 14 residues. CDR3 sequence (DNA): TGTGCCATCAGTGAGGTGGGGGGTGGTGATACGCAGTATTTT. It yields the protein CAISEVGGGDTQYF.

The rearrangement uses TRBV6-5 and TRBJ1-2; 11 bases are a match to TRBD1. The junction had 11 bases not matched to a gene; V was cut back by 6 bases and J by 8 bases. Germline V gene sequence: CDR1 MNHEY, CDR2 SVGAGI. The CDR3 totals 15 residues. CDR3 DNA sequence: TGTGCCAGCAGCCCCGGGACAGGGGGGCGGAGGGGCTACACCTTC. Residues: CASSPGTGGRRGYTF.

The chain combines TRBV29-1 with TRBJ1-6, with TRBD1 matching over 9 bases. This CDR3 region has 14 residues. Germline assignment: CDR1 SQVTM and CDR2 ANQGSEA. The trim removed 6 bases at V and 7 bases at J, leaving 7 bases unmatched. The CDR3 loop reads CSVPQGAGNSPLHF. The CDR3, as DNA: TGCAGCGTCCCACAGGGGGCCGGGAATTCACCCCTCCACTTT.

The chain couples TRBV2 to TRBJ2-7; tentatively, D is TRBD1 (6 bases). From germline, CDR1 is SNHLY and CDR2 FYNNEI. The CDR3 spans 14 residues. Trimming shortened V by 6 bases and J by 3 bases, and 15 bases separated the two germline ends. This CDR3 reads CASSREQGNYEQYF. The CDR3 nucleotides read TGTGCCAGCAGCAGAGAACAGGGTAACTACGAGCAGTACTTC.

The V and J genes are TRBV5-4 and TRBJ2-5; maybe TRBD1 (5 bases). Trimming took off 4 bases at V and 2 bases at J, with 9 bases between the two ends. This CDR3 region has 13 residues. Germline CDR1 is SGHNT and CDR2 is YYREEE (reference sequence). The CDR3 bases are TGTGCCAGCAGCGCCGACAGTCAAGAGACCCAGTACTTC. It yields the protein CASSADSQETQYF.

This clone showed up just once. V is TRBV3-1 (or the pseudogene TRBV3-2) and J is TRBJ2-3; TRBD2 matches at 9 bases. The V segment lost 5 bases and the J segment 2 bases; nucleotides outside the gene matches: 2. Germline CDR1 is LGHDT and CDR2 is YNNKEL (reference sequence). The CDR3 covers 14 residues. This CDR3 is CASSSSGVTDTQYF. The CDR3, as DNA: TGTGCCAGCAGCTCTAGCGGGGTCACAGATACGCAGTATTTT.

This clone was detected once. The chain joins TRBV7-8 to TRBJ1-2; possible D gene TRBD1, 6 bases. Looked up from germline, CDR1 is SGHVS and CDR2 is FQNEAQ. V lost 5 bases to trimming and J lost 4 bases, with 11 bases between them. This CDR3 comprises 13 residues. The CDR3 spells CASSTADSYGYTF. The CDR3 DNA follows: TGTGCCAGCAGCACCGCGGACAGCTATGGCTACACCTTC.

V usage is TRBV5-8 and J usage is TRBJ1-6, with TRBD1 matching over 7 bases. V lost 1 base to trimming and J lost 7 bases; unmatched junction nucleotides: 5. Germline V gene sequence: CDR1 SGHTS, CDR2 YDEGEE. This CDR3 has 15 amino acids. CDR3 DNA sequence: TGTGCCAGCAGCTTGCTCAGGGGGGTCAATTCACCCCTCCACTTT. Translation: CASSLLRGVNSPLHF.

This clone showed up just a few times. This rearrangement joins TRBV7-9 to TRBJ2-5; TRBD2 might be the D (5 bases). The CDR3 covers 16 residues. V lost 5 bases, J lost 0 bases, and 16 bases lay in between. Germline-derived CDR1 and CDR2 are SEHNR and FQNEAQ (reference sequence). The CDR3 coding sequence is TGTGCCAGCAGCCCTCCCTGGGGAGCGTACCAAGAGACCCAGTACTTC. Translating it yields CASSPPWGAYQETQYF.